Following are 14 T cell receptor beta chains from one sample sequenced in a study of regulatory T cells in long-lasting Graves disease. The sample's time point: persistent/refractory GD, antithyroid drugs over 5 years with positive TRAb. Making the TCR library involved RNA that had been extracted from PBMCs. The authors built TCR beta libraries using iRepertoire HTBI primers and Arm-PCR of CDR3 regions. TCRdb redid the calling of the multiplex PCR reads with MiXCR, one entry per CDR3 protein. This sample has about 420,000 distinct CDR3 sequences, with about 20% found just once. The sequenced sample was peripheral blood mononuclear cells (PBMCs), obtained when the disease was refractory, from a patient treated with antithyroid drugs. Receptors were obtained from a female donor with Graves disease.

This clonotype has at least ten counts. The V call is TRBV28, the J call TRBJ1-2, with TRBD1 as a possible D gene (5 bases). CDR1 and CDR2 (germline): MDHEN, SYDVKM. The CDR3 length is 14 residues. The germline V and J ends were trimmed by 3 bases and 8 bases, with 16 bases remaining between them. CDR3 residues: CASSLGQGVRGYTF. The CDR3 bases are TGTGCCAGCAGTTTGGGGCAGGGTGTTCGGGGCTACACCTTC.

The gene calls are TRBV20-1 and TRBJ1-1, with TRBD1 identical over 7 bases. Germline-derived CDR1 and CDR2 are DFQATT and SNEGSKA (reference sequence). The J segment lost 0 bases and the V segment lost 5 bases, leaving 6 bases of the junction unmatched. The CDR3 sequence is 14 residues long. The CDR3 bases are TGCAGTGCTGACGAGACAGGGATGAACACTGAAGCTTTCTTT. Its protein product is CSADETGMNTEAFF.

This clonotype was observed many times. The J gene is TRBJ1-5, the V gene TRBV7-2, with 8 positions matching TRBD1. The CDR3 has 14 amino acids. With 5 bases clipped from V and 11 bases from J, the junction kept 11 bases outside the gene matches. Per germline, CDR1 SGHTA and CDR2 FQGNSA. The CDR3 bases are TGTGCCAGCAGCGATAACAGGGGGGAAAAAGCCCAGCATTTT. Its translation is CASSDNRGEKAQHF. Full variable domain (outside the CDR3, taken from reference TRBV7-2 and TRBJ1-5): GAGVSQSPSNKVTEKGKDVELRCDPISGHTALYWYRQSLGQGLEFLIYFQGNSAPDKSGLPSDRFSAERTGGSVSTLTIQRTQQEDSAVYLCASSDNRGEKAQHFGDGTRLSIL.

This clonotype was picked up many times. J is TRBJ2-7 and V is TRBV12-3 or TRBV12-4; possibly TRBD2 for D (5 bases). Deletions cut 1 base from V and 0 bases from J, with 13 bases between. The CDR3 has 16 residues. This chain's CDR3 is CASSLGVGVGSYEQYF. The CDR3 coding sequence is TGTGCCAGCAGTTTAGGGGTCGGGGTGGGCTCCTACGAGCAGTACTTC.

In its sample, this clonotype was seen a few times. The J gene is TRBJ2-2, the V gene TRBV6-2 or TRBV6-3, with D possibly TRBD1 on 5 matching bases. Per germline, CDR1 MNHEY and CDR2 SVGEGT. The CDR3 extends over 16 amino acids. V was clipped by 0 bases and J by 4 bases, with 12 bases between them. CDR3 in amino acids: CASSYSIGAGTGELFF. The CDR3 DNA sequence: TGTGCCAGCAGTTACTCGATAGGGGCCGGCACCGGGGAGCTGTTTTTT.

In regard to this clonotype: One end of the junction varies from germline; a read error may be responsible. Written as DNA, the CDR3 is TGTGCCAGCAGTTTCATACCCTGGAATGGCTACGCCTTC. Translating it yields CASSFIPWNGYAF. The chain carries TRBV27 and TRBJ1-2; D is unclear. Germline V gives CDR1 MNHEY, CDR2 SMNVEV (reference sequence). CDR3 length: 13 residues.

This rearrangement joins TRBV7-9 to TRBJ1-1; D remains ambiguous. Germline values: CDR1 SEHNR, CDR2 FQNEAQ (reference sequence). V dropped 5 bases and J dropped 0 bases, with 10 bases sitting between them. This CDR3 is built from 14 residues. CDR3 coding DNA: TGTGCCAGCAGCGCGGGTTTAGTGAACACTGAAGCTTTCTTT. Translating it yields CASSAGLVNTEAFF.

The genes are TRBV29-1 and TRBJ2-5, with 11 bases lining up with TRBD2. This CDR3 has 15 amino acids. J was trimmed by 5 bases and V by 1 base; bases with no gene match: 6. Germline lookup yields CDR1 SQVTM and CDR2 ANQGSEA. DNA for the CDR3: TGCAGCGTTGAAGTAGCGGGAGGGCCTTTGGAGACCCAGTACTTC. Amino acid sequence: CSVEVAGGPLETQYF.

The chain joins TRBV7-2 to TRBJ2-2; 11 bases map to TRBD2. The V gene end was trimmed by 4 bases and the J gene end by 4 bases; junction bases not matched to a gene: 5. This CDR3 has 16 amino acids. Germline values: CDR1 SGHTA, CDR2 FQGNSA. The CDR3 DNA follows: TGTGCCAGCAGCTCATTAGCGGGAGGGGGCACCGGGGAGCTGTTTTTT. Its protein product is CASSSLAGGGTGELFF.

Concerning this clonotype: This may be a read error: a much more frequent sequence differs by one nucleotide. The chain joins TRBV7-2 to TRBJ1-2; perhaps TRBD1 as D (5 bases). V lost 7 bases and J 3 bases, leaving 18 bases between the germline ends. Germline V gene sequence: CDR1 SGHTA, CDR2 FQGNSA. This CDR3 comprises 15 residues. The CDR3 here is CASNSRVGEYYGYTF. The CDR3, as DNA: TGTGCCAGCAACTCGAGGGTGGGGGAGTACTATGGCTACACCTTC.

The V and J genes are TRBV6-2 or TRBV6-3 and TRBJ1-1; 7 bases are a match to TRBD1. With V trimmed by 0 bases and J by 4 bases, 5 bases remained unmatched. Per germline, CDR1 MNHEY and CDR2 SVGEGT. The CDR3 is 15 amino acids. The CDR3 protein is CASSYSPGDSTEAFF. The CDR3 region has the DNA TGTGCCAGCAGTTACTCGCCAGGGGACAGCACTGAAGCTTTCTTT.

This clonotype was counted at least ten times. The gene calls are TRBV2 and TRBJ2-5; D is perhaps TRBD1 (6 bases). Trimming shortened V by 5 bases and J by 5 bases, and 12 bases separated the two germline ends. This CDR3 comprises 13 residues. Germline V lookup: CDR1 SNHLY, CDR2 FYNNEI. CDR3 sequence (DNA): TGTGCCAGCAGTTCTTACAGGGATGAGACCCAGTACTTC. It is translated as CASSSYRDETQYF.

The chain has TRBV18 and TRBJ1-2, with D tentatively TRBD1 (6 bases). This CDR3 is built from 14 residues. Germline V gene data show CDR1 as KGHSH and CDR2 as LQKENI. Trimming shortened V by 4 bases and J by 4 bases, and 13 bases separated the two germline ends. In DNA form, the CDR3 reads TGTGCCAGCTCACAGGGGGAGTTAAGCTATGGCTACACCTTC. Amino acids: CASSQGELSYGYTF.

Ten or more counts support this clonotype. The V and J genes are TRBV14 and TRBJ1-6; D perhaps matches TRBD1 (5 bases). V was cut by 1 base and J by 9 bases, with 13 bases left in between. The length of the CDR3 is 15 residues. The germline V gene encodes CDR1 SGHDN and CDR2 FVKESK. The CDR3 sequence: CASSQVQGKSSPLHF. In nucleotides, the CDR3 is TGTGCCAGCAGCCAAGTTCAGGGCAAGAGTTCACCCCTCCACTTT.